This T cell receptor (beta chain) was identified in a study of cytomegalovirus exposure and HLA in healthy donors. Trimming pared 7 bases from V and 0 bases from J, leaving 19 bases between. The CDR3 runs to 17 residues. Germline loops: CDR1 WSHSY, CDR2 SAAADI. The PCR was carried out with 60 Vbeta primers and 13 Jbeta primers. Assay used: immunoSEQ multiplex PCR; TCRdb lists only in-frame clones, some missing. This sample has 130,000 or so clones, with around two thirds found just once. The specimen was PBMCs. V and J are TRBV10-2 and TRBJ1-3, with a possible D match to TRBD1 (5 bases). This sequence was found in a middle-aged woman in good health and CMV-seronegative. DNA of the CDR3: TGCGCCAGCACAGCATTAAGGGGAGGGCCCTCTGGAAACACCATATATTTT. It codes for CASTALRGGPSGNTIYF.